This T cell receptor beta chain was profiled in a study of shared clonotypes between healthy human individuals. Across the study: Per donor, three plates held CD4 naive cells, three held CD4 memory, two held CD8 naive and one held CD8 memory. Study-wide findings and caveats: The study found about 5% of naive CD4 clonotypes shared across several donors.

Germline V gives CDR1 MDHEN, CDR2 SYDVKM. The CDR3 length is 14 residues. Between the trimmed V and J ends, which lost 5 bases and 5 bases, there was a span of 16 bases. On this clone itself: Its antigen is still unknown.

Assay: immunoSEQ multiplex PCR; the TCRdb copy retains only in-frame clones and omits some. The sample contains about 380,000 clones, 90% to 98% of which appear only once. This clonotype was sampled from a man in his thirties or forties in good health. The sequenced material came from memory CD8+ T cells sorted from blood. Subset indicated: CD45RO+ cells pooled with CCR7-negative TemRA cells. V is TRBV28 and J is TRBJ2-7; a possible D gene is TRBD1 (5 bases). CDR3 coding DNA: TGTGCCAGCAGTCCGGAATGGGGCCTCCACGAGCAGTACTTC. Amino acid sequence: CASSPEWGLHEQYF.